The 17 T cell receptor beta chains reported below all come from one sample, sequenced in a study of blood T cell repertoires in COVID-19 (dated by TCRdb to 2020 to 2021). Library prep was done by the immunoSEQ multiplex PCR assay. TCRdb took over this immuneACCESS table, retaining in-frame rearrangements with V and J assigned. Such tables are incomplete; in checked studies, under half of the missing clones stem from an unresolved V gene, and the remainder is unexplained. In this sample the table shows 200,000 to 300,000 clones, about four fifths of which occur a single time. More than 7% of the sample is taken by the ten largest. The sequenced sample consisted of peripheral blood. The receptor set was obtained from an elderly man with acute or convalescent COVID-19.

The chain recombines TRBV18 with TRBJ1-6; D possibly corresponds to TRBD1 (6 bases). Germline CDR1 KGHSH, CDR2 LQKENI. The CDR3 has 15 residues. Trimming took off 1 base at V and 7 bases at J, with 11 bases between the two ends. The CDR3 region has the DNA TGTGCCAGCTCACCACGGCAGGGGTCGAATTCACCCCTCCACTTT. This gives the protein CASSPRQGSNSPLHF.

CDR3 sequence: CASSRGSGNTIYF. The CDR3 bases are TGTGCCAGCAGCCGGGGCTCTGGAAACACCATATATTTT. The chain joins TRBV6-6 to TRBJ1-3; D remains ambiguous. Trimming left V 6 bases short and J 0 bases short, with 6 bases between. The CDR3 is made up of 13 amino acids. Germline loops: CDR1 MNHNY, CDR2 SVGAGI (reference sequence).

The chain has TRBV10-3 and TRBJ1-1; weak D call: TRBD1 (5 bases). The germline V gene has CDR1 ENHRY and CDR2 SYGVKD. V lost 3 bases and J lost 10, with 21 bases in between. The CDR3 totals 15 residues. CDR3 DNA sequence: TGTGCCATCAGTGAAGGGAGGGACTCTCGTATTTCAGCTTTCTTT. Translated: CAISEGRDSRISAFF.

The chain recombines TRBV5-1 with TRBJ2-7, with D possibly being TRBD1 (6 bases). The CDR3 has 16 amino acids. CDR1 is SGHRS, CDR2 YFSETQ, per germline. The V end was cut by 2 bases, the J end by 0 bases, with 15 bases between. Here the CDR3 DNA reads TGCGCCAGCAGCTTCGACGGGACACAAGTCTCCTACGAGCAGTACTTC. It yields the protein CASSFDGTQVSYEQYF.

The genes are TRBV4-1 and TRBJ1-2; 10 bases line up with TRBD1. Per the germline V gene, CDR1 is MGHRA and CDR2 is YSYEKL. This CDR3 comprises 17 residues. The trim removed 11 bases at V and 8 bases at J, leaving 23 bases unmatched. CDR3 region: CAARPPGQGTIGEGYTF. The CDR3 DNA follows: TGCGCCGCACGGCCCCCGGGACAGGGGACGATCGGAGAAGGCTACACCTTC.

V usage is TRBV27 and J usage is TRBJ1-5, with TRBD1 matching over 11 bases. Germline V gene sequence: CDR1 MNHEY, CDR2 SMNVEV (reference sequence). The CDR3 length is 21 residues. V was clipped by 2 bases and J by 0 bases; unmatched bases: 15. The CDR3 loop reads CASSLPTTGDRGTDSNQPQHF. The DNA for the CDR3 is TGTGCCAGCAGTTTACCCACCACTGGGGACAGGGGGACTGATAGCAATCAGCCCCAGCATTTT.

The CDR3 protein is CASKSGGRPEQFF. The CDR3 nucleotides are TGTGCCAGCAAAAGCGGGGGCCGACCGGAGCAGTTCTTC. The rearrangement uses TRBV6-5 and TRBJ2-1; 8 bases are a match to TRBD2. J gave up 10 bases and V 7 bases, and 9 bases lay outside the gene matches. The CDR3 spans 13 residues. Germline assignment: CDR1 MNHEY and CDR2 SVGAGI.

This clone appeared many times. The chain combines TRBV2 with TRBJ1-1, with 7 bases fitting TRBD1. J was trimmed by 3 bases and V by 10 bases; bases with no gene match: 2. CDR3 length: 11 amino acids. CDR1 is SNHLY and CDR2 is FYNNEI in the germline V gene. The CDR3 bases are TGTGCCACTCAGGGGGACACTGAAGCTTTCTTT. Its protein product is CATQGDTEAFF. Full variable domain (rest looked up from reference TRBV2 and TRBJ1-1): EPEVTQTPSHQVTQMGQEVILRCVPISNHLYFYWYRQILGQKVEFLVSFYNNEISEKSEIFDDQFSVERPDGSNFTLKIRSTKLEDSAMYFCATQGDTEAFFGQGTRLTVV.

This clone was detected only once. This chain joins TRBV6-6 and TRBJ2-1; 10 bases align to TRBD1. From germline, CDR1 is MNHNY and CDR2 SVGAGI (reference sequence). CDR3 length: 16 residues. V lost 5 bases to trimming and J lost 7 bases; unmatched junction nucleotides: 11. CDR3 DNA: TGTGCCAGCAGTCCAGGGGTGGGACAGGGGTTGAATGAGCAGTTCTTC. This codes for CASSPGVGQGLNEQFF.

The V gene is TRBV4-2, the J gene TRBJ2-3, with 9 bases that match TRBD2. The junction had 8 bases not matched to a gene; V was cut back by 1 base and J by 6 bases. Germline assignment: CDR1 LGHNA and CDR2 YNFKEQ. This CDR3 is 16 amino acids long. CDR3 sequence: CASSQVDAGGGDTQYF. As DNA, the CDR3 is TGTGCCAGCAGCCAAGTGGATGCGGGGGGGGGCGATACGCAGTATTTT.

In this sample, this clone turned up many times. The J gene is TRBJ2-7, the V gene TRBV7-9, with D tentatively TRBD2 (6 bases). Trimming removed 5 bases at V and 2 bases at J, with 13 bases between. This CDR3 region has 14 residues. Germline lookup yields CDR1 SEHNR and CDR2 FQNEAQ (reference sequence). The CDR3 DNA follows: TGTGCCAGCAGCCCGGGACTCCTGACCTACGAGCAGTACTTC. Translated, it gives CASSPGLLTYEQYF.

The V gene is TRBV18, the J gene TRBJ1-2; 11 positions agree with TRBD1. The trim removed 3 bases at V and 7 bases at J, leaving 1 base unmatched. Germline CDR1 reads KGHSH; CDR2 reads LQKENI. The CDR3 consists of 13 residues. The CDR3 here is CASSPDRGLGYTF. Here the CDR3 DNA reads TGTGCCAGCTCACCGGACAGGGGGCTTGGCTACACCTTC. Variable domain in full (rest from reference TRBV18 and TRBJ1-2): NAGVMQNPRHLVRRRGQEARLRCSPMKGHSHVYWYRQLPEEGLKFMVYLQKENIIDESGMPKERFSAEFPKEGPSILRIQQVVRGDSAAYFCASSPDRGLGYTFGSGTRLTVV.

The J gene is TRBJ1-6, the V gene TRBV5-1; perhaps TRBD1 as D (5 bases). Germline CDR1 and CDR2: SGHRS and YFSETQ. The CDR3 is 14 amino acids. The germline V and J ends were trimmed by 3 bases and 9 bases, with 13 bases remaining between them. The CDR3 region has the DNA TGCGCCAGCAGCTCGGACGGGAGGGGTTCACCCCTCCACTTT. Translation gives CASSSDGRGSPLHF.

This clone was recorded a few times. This chain joins TRBV6-5 and TRBJ2-7; 8 nucleotides align to TRBD1. The trim removed 6 bases at V and 4 bases at J, leaving 5 bases unmatched. The CDR3 contains 13 residues. The germline gives CDR1 MNHEY, CDR2 SVGAGI. Written as DNA, the CDR3 is TGTGCCAGCAGGCAGGGGGCGACTTACGAGCAGTACTTC. As protein: CASRQGATYEQYF.

The chain is built from TRBV6-1 and TRBJ2-1, with D perhaps TRBD2 (5 bases). Germline CDR1 is MNHNS and CDR2 is SASEGT. The CDR3 is made up of 15 amino acids. Trimming removed 3 bases from V and 2 bases from J, with 11 bases in between. Here the CDR3 DNA reads TGTGCCAGCAGTGAGGCTAGCCCGGCCTACAATGAGCAGTTCTTC. It translates to CASSEASPAYNEQFF.

The chain has TRBV20-1 and TRBJ1-2; perhaps TRBD1 as D (6 bases). The CDR3 length is 14 residues. V lost 3 bases to trimming and J lost 4 bases, with 15 bases between them. Germline-derived CDR1 and CDR2 are DFQATT and SNEGSKA (reference sequence). The DNA of the CDR3 is TGCAGTGCTAGTGGGGGGGGCTACGGCTATGGCTACACCTTC. The encoded protein is CSASGGGYGYGYTF.

The rearrangement links TRBV11-3 to TRBJ2-3; 16 bases map to TRBD2. The CDR3 loop spans 20 amino acids. Germline V lookup: CDR1 SGHNT, CDR2 YENEEA. Trimming took 1 base from V and 8 from J; bases not matched to a gene: 15. The CDR3 coding sequence is TGTGCCAGCAGCTTAGCCCCGGGACTAGCGGGAGGGCCGGGGGTTGGTACGCAGTATTTT. Amino acids: CASSLAPGLAGGPGVGTQYF.